The 10 T cell receptor beta chains listed next were all sequenced from one sample in a study of cytomegalovirus exposure and HLA in healthy donors. The PCR made use of 60 Vbeta and 13 Jbeta primers. Measured with immunoSEQ multiplex PCR; TCRdb has only the in-frame clones, and not every one. The sample yields approximately 160,000 clones, roughly 78% seen once. Material: PBMCs. These receptors all stem from a woman between 45 and 65 years old in good health and CMV-seropositive.

The J gene is TRBJ1-4, the V gene TRBV28, with 10 bases that match TRBD1. Germline V CDR1 and CDR2: MDHEN, SYDVKM. V lost 3 bases, J lost 5 bases, and 3 bases stayed unmatched. The CDR3 is 15 residues long. This chain's CDR3 is CASSLWGQGNEKLFF. In DNA form, the CDR3 reads TGTGCCAGCAGTTTGTGGGGACAGGGGAATGAAAAACTGTTTTTT.

The chain employs TRBV19 and TRBJ2-1; D may be TRBD2 (6 bases). Germline values: CDR1 LNHDA, CDR2 SQIVND (reference sequence). The length of the CDR3 is 13 residues. Deletions cut 6 bases from V and 1 base from J, with 7 bases between. This CDR3 is CASSRGSYNEQFF. DNA of the CDR3: TGTGCCAGTAGCCGGGGGTCCTACAATGAGCAGTTCTTC.

V gene TRBV19 combines with J gene TRBJ2-2; the match to TRBD1 covers 8 bases. Looked up from germline, CDR1 is LNHDA and CDR2 is SQIVND (reference sequence). CDR3 length equals 13 residues. J was trimmed by 4 bases and V by 6 bases; bases with no gene match: 1. The CDR3 loop is CASRDRATGELFF. The CDR3 coding sequence is TGTGCCAGTAGGGACAGGGCCACCGGGGAGCTGTTTTTT.

The chain employs TRBV28 and TRBJ2-2, with D perhaps TRBD2 (6 bases). Germline V lookup: CDR1 MDHEN, CDR2 SYDVKM. Trimming stripped 4 bases from V and 5 bases from J, with 20 bases between. The CDR3 covers 17 residues. The chain's CDR3 is CASSSDSPGLATGELFF. The CDR3 DNA reads as TGTGCCAGCAGTTCCGACTCTCCGGGACTTGCTACCGGGGAGCTGTTTTTT.

The CDR3 reads CASRETSGGYTF. The CDR3 DNA reads as TGTGCCAGCAGGGAGACCTCGGGTGGCTACACCTTC. The chain recombines TRBV28 with TRBJ1-2, with unresolved D. V was clipped by 6 bases and J by 7 bases, with 12 bases between them. Germline V gene sequence: CDR1 MDHEN, CDR2 SYDVKM. The CDR3 extends over 12 amino acids.

The CDR3 DNA reads as TGCGCCAGCAGCTTGGCAGGGGGACAGTCTTACGAGCAGTACTTC. The encoded protein is CASSLAGGQSYEQYF. This chain links TRBV5-1 with TRBJ2-7; TRBD1 matches 7 bases. Germline lookup yields CDR1 SGHRS and CDR2 YFSETQ. The CDR3 length is 15 residues. Germline trimming cut 0 bases from V and 4 bases from J; bases unmatched to any gene: 7. The full variable domain, rest sourced from reference TRBV5-1 and TRBJ2-7, is KAGVTQTPRYLIKTRGQQVTLSCSPISGHRSVSWYQQTPGQGLQFLFEYFSETQRNKGNFPGRFSGRQFSNSRSEMNVSTLELGDSALYLCASSLAGGQSYEQYFGPGTRLTVT.

As DNA, the CDR3 is TGTGCCAGCAGCTACGAACGGGGGACAGCTGGAAACACCATATATTTT. This gives the protein CASSYERGTAGNTIYF. This sequence joins TRBV7-8 and TRBJ1-3; 7 bases match TRBD1. Germline V CDR1 and CDR2: SGHVS, FQNEAQ. This CDR3 has 16 amino acids. After removal of 4 bases from V and 2 bases from J, the junction contained 8 bases not matched to a gene. The full variable domain, with the rest looked up from reference TRBV7-8 and TRBJ1-3, is GAGVSQSPRYKVAKRGQDVALRCDPISGHVSLFWYQQALGQGPEFLTYFQNEAQLDKSGLPSDRFFAERPEGSVSTLKIQRTQQEDSAVYLCASSYERGTAGNTIYFGEGSWLTVV.

This clone was counted only a few times. The chain couples TRBV19 to TRBJ1-3; 7 bases agree with TRBD1. Germline values: CDR1 LNHDA, CDR2 SQIVND (reference sequence). This CDR3 is 16 amino acids long. Trimming cost V 10 bases and J 4 bases; bases outside gene matches: 16. CDR3 bases: TGTGCCATATCCCCCCAGGGGGGTTTTATAGGAAACACCATATATTTT. It is translated as CAISPQGGFIGNTIYF.

The V gene is TRBV19, the J gene TRBJ2-2, with D possibly being TRBD1 (5 bases). Germline V CDR1 and CDR2: LNHDA, SQIVND (reference sequence). The CDR3 has 14 residues. V was pared by 6 bases and J by 1 base, with 9 bases between. The CDR3 reads CASRKGWNTGELFF. DNA of the CDR3: TGTGCCAGTAGAAAGGGGTGGAACACCGGGGAGCTGTTTTTT. Combining the CDR3 with reference TRBV19 and TRBJ2-2 gives the whole variable domain DGGITQSPKYLFRKEGQNVTLSCEQNLNHDAMYWYRQDPGQGLRLIYYSQIVNDFQKGDIAEGYSVSREKKESFPLTVTSAQKNPTAFYLCASRKGWNTGELFFGEGSRLTVL.

This clone was observed a single time. The junction differs from germline at one of its ends, possibly a read error. V and J are TRBV29-1 and TRBJ2-3, with TRBD1 as a possible D gene (6 bases). The V gene's germline CDR1 is SQVTM and CDR2 ANQGSEA. The CDR3 loop spans 14 amino acids. The CDR3 region is CSTLGGFLRDTRYF. Written as DNA, the CDR3 is TGCAGTACCCTAGGGGGATTCCTTAGGGATACGCGGTATTTT.